This entry describes one TCR beta chain. Its antigen is not identified. Produced via immunoSEQ multiplex PCR; TCRdb's table is partial and in-frame only. This sample has fewer than 6,500 clones; roughly 21% occur once, and the top ten carry about 10%. This sample was included in a study of sequential checkpoint blockade in melanoma. Study information: Randomization was 1:1 between first-line nivolumab→ipilimumab and ipilimumab→nivolumab. TCRbeta immunosequencing was performed on DNA from roughly 90 pretreatment melanoma tumor samples. Study observations and caveats: Mutational load did not correlate with tumor T-cell fraction or clonality. Rising tumor T-cell fraction and clonality meant about 30 times likelier benefit.

Germline CDR1 and CDR2: LNHDA and SQIVND (reference sequence). The CDR3 covers 13 residues. J was trimmed by 4 bases and V by 4 bases; bases with no gene match: 2. Documented treatment: randomized to nivolumab then ipilimumab (arm A) or the reverse (arm B). V gene TRBV19 combines with J gene TRBJ1-2; 8 positions agree with TRBD1. The TCR sequence derives from a human donor with melanoma. Source: tumor tissue (inferred from file names), taken from a patient given nivolumab and ipilimumab in sequence. In DNA, the CDR3 is TGTGCCAGTAGTACGACAGGGGCCTATGGCTACACCTTC. It translates to CASSTTGAYGYTF.